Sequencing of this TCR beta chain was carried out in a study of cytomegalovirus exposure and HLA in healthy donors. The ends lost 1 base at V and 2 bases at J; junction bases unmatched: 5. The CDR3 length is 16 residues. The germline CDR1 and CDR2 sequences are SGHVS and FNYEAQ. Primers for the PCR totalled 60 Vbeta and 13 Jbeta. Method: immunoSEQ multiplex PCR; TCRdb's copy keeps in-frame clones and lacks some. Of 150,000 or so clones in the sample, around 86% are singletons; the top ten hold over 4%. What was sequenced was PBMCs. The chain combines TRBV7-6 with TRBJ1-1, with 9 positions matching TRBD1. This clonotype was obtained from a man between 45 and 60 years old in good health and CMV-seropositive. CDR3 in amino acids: CASSLEGTGFNTEAFF. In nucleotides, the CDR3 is TGTGCCAGCAGCTTAGAAGGGACAGGGTTCAACACTGAAGCTTTCTTT.